This T cell receptor (beta chain) was retrieved from a study of blood T cell repertoires in COVID-19. Study in general: The study drew acute and convalescent COVID-19 samples from the United States, Italy and Spain.

How the authors handled the data: The assay estimated nucleated cells by amplifying reference gene primers. Clones were sequenced by immunoSEQ multiplex PCR, and TCRdb holds only the in-frame ones, with some missing. The V and J calls and clone size are taken from that table; D and trimming were inferred from the DNA. The table includes about 340,000 clones, around nine tenths detected once. This CDR3 has 13 residues. Germline V gene lookup returns CDR1 SEHNR and CDR2 FQNEAQ (reference sequence). The V gene end was trimmed by 6 bases and the J gene end by 6 bases; junction bases not matched to a gene: 8. Enrollment of patients from Seattle took place during active infection, with longitudinal follow-up.

This receptor was taken from an older woman with COVID-19, enrolled during active disease. Sequenced input: peripheral blood. The rearrangement uses TRBV7-9 and TRBJ2-7, with TRBD2 identical over 7 bases. As DNA, the CDR3 is TGTGCCAGCAGAGGCGAGCGGGGTTCCGAGCAGTACTTC. The encoded protein is CASRGERGSEQYF.